A selection of T cell receptor beta chains follows, all from one sample in a study of blood T cells in healthy people across ages. TCRdb re-called the 5' RACE reads through MiXCR, storing one row per CDR3 protein. The top ten hold roughly 24% of the sample, which has some 1.8 million distinct CDR3 sequences, about 39% seen once. The sample taken for sequencing was blood. The receptors originated from a human donor in good health. Both conserved end residues are part of each CDR3. The order of the fields is J gene, clone size, V gene, D gene, CDR3 DNA, CDR3 protein. The D gene is left open where the match is weak. Size tells how often a clone was seen (once, few, many) or the class of an expanded clone, and some rows leave it out.

>TRBJ2-4|.|TRBV5-5|TRBD1
TGTGCCAGCAGCTCTACAGGGGGTGGGCAGTACTTC
CASSSTGGGQYF
>TRBJ2-6|few|TRBV27|.
TGTGCCAGCAGCCCCATCATCTCTGGGGCCAACGTCCTGACTTTC
CASSPIISGANVLTF
>TRBJ2-5|.|TRBV6-5|TRBD2
TGTGCCAGCAGTTACTCTAGCGGGGGGGCCTATGAGACCCAGTACTTC
CASSYSSGGAYETQYF
>TRBJ2-7|few|TRBV4-3|.
TGCGCCAGCAGCCAAGGGAGACGGGACGACGACGAGCAGTACTTC
CASSQGRRDDDEQYF
>TRBJ1-1|.|TRBV6-6|.
TGTGCCAGCAGCTCCGGACAGTTTGCGTGGGCTTTCTTT
CASSSGQFAWAFF
>TRBJ2-1|.|TRBV10-3|.
TGTGCCATCAGTGAAGGGTCCCTCTACAATGAGCAGTTCTTC
CAISEGSLYNEQFF
>TRBJ1-2|.|TRBV20-1|TRBD1
TGCAGTGCCTTAATTCTGAGACAGGGTTACTATGGCTACACCTTC
CSALILRQGYYGYTF
>TRBJ1-1|.|TRBV29-1|.
TGCAGCGTTGTTTCGGGGCGAAACACTGAAGCTTTCTTT
CSVVSGRNTEAFF
>TRBJ2-7|.|TRBV5-1|.
TGCGCCCGACTGCGAAGGCTAGCCGCACGAAGGGGCTCCTACGAGCAGTACTTC
CARLRRLAARRGSYEQYF
>TRBJ2-7|few|TRBV3-1|.
TGTGCCAGCAGCCAAGATCCGGCCTATCGGGGGGAGCAGTACTTC
CASSQDPAYRGEQYF
>TRBJ1-2|.|TRBV6-1|.
TGTGCCAGCAGTGAATTTGGCAGAAACTATGGCTACACCTTC
CASSEFGRNYGYTF
>TRBJ1-2|few|TRBV11-3|.
TGTGCCAGCAGCCCCCAAGCCGAATATGGCTACACCTTC
CASSPQAEYGYTF
>TRBJ2-5|.|TRBV20-1|.
TGCAGTGCTAGAGATCCTGGCAGGGGGGTTTCGGAGACCCAGTACTTC
CSARDPGRGVSETQYF
>TRBJ2-1|.|TRBV20-1|.
TGCAGTGCTGGGGAGGAGGGACAGCGCAATGAGCAGTTCTTC
CSAGEEGQRNEQFF
>TRBJ1-6|.|TRBV12-3/TRBV12-4|.
TGTGCCAGCAGTAACCCGTTTTTTTCACCCCTCCACTTT
CASSNPFFSPLHF
>TRBJ2-7|.|TRBV3-1|.
TGTGCCAGCAGCCAATTGGCGGGTTCCCCCTCCTACGAGCAGTACTTC
CASSQLAGSPSYEQYF
>TRBJ2-7|.|TRBV11-1|.
TGCGCCAGCAGCCTTAATTTCGCGGCCCAGTACTTC
CASSLNFAAQYF
>TRBJ1-2|few|TRBV20-1|TRBD1
TGCAGTGCGCCGACAGGGGAGGGGGGCTACACCTTC
CSAPTGEGGYTF
>TRBJ2-7|few|TRBV7-2|.
TGTGCCAGCAGCCAAACTAGGGCCGGGGACGAGCAGTACTTC
CASSQTRAGDEQYF
>TRBJ2-2|.|TRBV11-2|.
TGTGCCAGCAGCTCACCCCTCTTAAGGGGGATCGGCACCGGGGAGCTGTTTTTT
CASSSPLLRGIGTGELFF
>TRBJ2-6|.|TRBV18|.
TGTGCCAGCTCACCACCAGAGGGGTTGTTTGGGGCCAACGTCCTGACTTTC
CASSPPEGLFGANVLTF
>TRBJ2-1|.|TRBV21-1|.
TGTGCCAGCAGCAAACATCCGAGCGGTGAGCAGTTCTTC
CASSKHPSGEQFF